A single sample is the source of the 26 T cell receptor delta chains below, sequenced in a study of gamma-delta chains in newborns, infants, children. TCRdb called clones from the reads again using CATT. This sample has 6,000 to 7,000 delta-chain clones, with 1.5% to 2% found just once. Sequencing input: blood. The receptors were sampled from a child who was a newborn, infant or young child, either healthy, febrile or measles-vaccinated (not recorded which).

A remark on this clone: This clone may be a read error of a much larger clone one base away. The same CDR3 is also encoded by other DNA sequences in this sample. The chain links TRDV2 to TRDJ3, with 12 nucleotides matching TRDD3. This CDR3 spans 20 amino acids. Germline CDR1 GEAIGNYY, CDR2 EKD. The CDR3 protein is CACDTATGGYSSWDTRQMFF. The CDR3 DNA reads TGTGCCTGCGACACCGCAACTGGGGGATACTCCTCCTGGGACACCCGACAGATGTTTTTC.

This clone has more than one count but fewer than ten. This may arise from a read error, as a much more abundant clone is one base away. Other DNA sequences from this sample encode an identical CDR3 as well. This chain links TRDV2 with TRDJ3; 10 bases match TRDD3. Germline CDR1 reads GEAIGNYY; CDR2 reads EKD. This CDR3 contains 20 residues. CDR3 loop: CACDTLLGDSSSWDTRQMFF. The CDR3 nucleotides are TGTGCCTGTGACACCCTACTGGGGGATTCAAGCTCCTGGGACACCCGGCAGATGTTTTTC.

About this clone itself: TCRdb attributes to this sequence the protein of a much larger clone, which differs from the DNA translation at residue 5; a read error is likely, and the protein displayed is translated from the DNA. The chain uses TRDV2 and TRDJ3; TRDD3 matches 13 bases. This CDR3 spans 18 amino acids. CDR1 GEAIGNYY and CDR2 EKD come from the germline V gene. J was trimmed by 10 bases and V by 3 bases; bases with no gene match: 11. The CDR3 bases are TGTGCCTGTGACGACGTACTGGGGGATACGCGGAGGACCCGACAGATGTTTTTC. Amino acid sequence: CACDDVLGDTRRTRQMFF.

Notes on this clone: The amino acid sequence in TCRdb belongs to a much larger clone and departs from this DNA's translation at residue 17, likely a sequencing read error; the sequence shown is translated from the DNA. Here the CDR3 reads CACDPVGDRSSWDTRQVFF. As DNA, the CDR3 is TGTGCCTGTGACCCCGTCGGGGACCGATCGTCCTGGGACACCCGACAGGTGTTTTTC. J is TRDJ3 and V is TRDV2; a possible D gene is TRDD3 (5 bases). The germline CDR1 and CDR2 sequences are GEAIGNYY and EKD. The CDR3 consists of 19 residues.

This clone was found a few times. A far larger clone is only one base removed, so a read error is likely. This specimen includes other DNA sequences encoding the same CDR3. This chain joins TRDV2 and TRDJ2; TRDD3 agrees at 12 bases. Looked up from germline, CDR1 is GEAIGNYY and CDR2 is EKD. The CDR3 consists of 16 residues. In nucleotides, the CDR3 is TGTGCCTGTGACATACTGGGGGATACTTTGACAGCACAACTCTTCTTC. Amino acid sequence: CACDILGDTLTAQLFF.

This clone appeared a few times. TCRdb's protein for this DNA is that of a much larger clone and differs from the translation at residue 16, likely a read error; the protein shown is the DNA translation. The chain links TRDV2 to TRDJ3; 13 bases match TRDD3. The germline CDR1 and CDR2 sequences are GEAIGNYY and EKD. The CDR3 consists of 18 residues. The CDR3 DNA is TGTGCCTGTGACAATACTGGGGGATACGCGAGGGACACCCGACAGATTTTTTTC. Protein sequence: CACDNTGGYARDTRQIFF.

By sample fraction, this clone is large. The sample holds other DNA sequences that translate to the same CDR3. This chain connects TRDV2 to TRDJ3; 10 nucleotides match TRDD3. The CDR3 spans 19 residues. CDR1 and CDR2 from the germline V gene are GEAIGNYY and EKD. V dropped 0 bases and J dropped 2; count of bases not matched to a gene: 6. The CDR3 DNA sequence: TGTGCCTGTGACACCGTCCGGGGGATACGGGCCTGGGACACCCGACAGATGTTTTTC. Translating gives CACDTVRGIRAWDTRQMFF.

Comments on this clone: A far larger clone is only one base removed, so a read error is likely. The CDR3 nucleotides read TGTGCCTGTGACATACTGGGGGATTTGACAGCACAACCCTTCTTT. It specifies CACDILGDLTAQPFF. This sequence joins TRDV2 and TRDJ2; 10 positions match TRDD3. CDR1 is GEAIGNYY, CDR2 EKD, per germline. The CDR3 runs 15 residues.

There are a few counts of this clone. The chain is built from TRDV1 and TRDJ1, with D hard to call. Germline V lookup: CDR1 TSWWSYY, CDR2 QGS. CDR3 length equals 12 residues. V was trimmed by 6 bases and J by 0 bases, leaving 5 bases between them. CDR3 loop: CALGTYTDKLIF. The CDR3 DNA reads TGTGCTCTTGGTACTTACACCGATAAACTCATCTTT.

This clone was counted between two and nine times. The amino acid sequence in TCRdb belongs to a much larger clone and departs from this DNA's translation at residue 11, likely a sequencing read error; the sequence shown is translated from the DNA. This chain joins TRDV2 and TRDJ3; D may be TRDD3 (6 bases). This CDR3 has 17 residues. Per the germline V gene, CDR1 is GEAIGNYY and CDR2 is EKD. The CDR3, as DNA: TGTGCCTGTGACGGGATAAAAAACTCCTGGGGCACCCGACAGATGTTTTTC. Translating it yields CACDGIKNSWGTRQMFF.

This clone is medium-sized by share. Other nucleotide sequences in the sample specify the same CDR3. This chain links TRDV2 with TRDJ3; D may be TRDD3 (6 bases). The CDR3 is 18 residues long. V was shortened by 0 bases and J by 0 bases, with 11 bases between the two germline ends. Germline V gene data show CDR1 as GEAIGNYY and CDR2 as EKD. In DNA, the CDR3 is TGTGCCTGTGACACCTGGGGGCTTAGCTCCTGGGACACCCGACAGATGTTTTTC. Amino acid sequence: CACDTWGLSSWDTRQMFF.

A note on this clone: Just one base apart from a much larger clone, this may be a read error. This chain joins TRDV2 and TRDJ3, with TRDD3 identical over 11 bases. The CDR3 sequence is 19 residues long. In germline, CDR1 is GEAIGNYY, CDR2 EKD. Unmatched junction bases numbered 5, after V lost 2 bases and J lost 0 bases. CDR3 nucleotides: TGTGCCTGTGACAAAATGGGGGATACGGGCTCCTGGGACACCCGACAGATGTTTTTC. This sequence encodes CACDKMGDTGSWDTRQMFF.

This clone was seen more than once but under ten times. The junction departs from germline at one end; a sequencing error may be responsible. The V call is TRDV2, the J call TRDJ3; 7 nucleotides agree with TRDD3. This CDR3 has 19 amino acids. Germline CDR1 GEAIGNYY, CDR2 EKD. The CDR3 sequence is CACDKLGPSLARDTRQTFF. CDR3 DNA sequence: TGTGCCTGCGACAAACTGGGGCCCTCCCTTGCCCGGGACACCCGACAGACGTTTTTC.

In its sample, this clone was seen a few times. A much larger clone differs from this one at a single base, so this may be a read error. The chain employs TRDV2 and TRDJ2; 13 bases align to TRDD3. The V gene's germline CDR1 is GEAIGNYY and CDR2 EKD. This CDR3 is 19 amino acids long. CDR3 loop: CACDTVLGDTPPLTAHLFF. CDR3 coding DNA: TGTGCCTGTGACACCGTACTGGGGGATACGCCCCCTTTGACAGCACACCTCTTCTTT.

This clone was seen more than once but under ten times. The TCRdb protein, from a much larger clone, departs from this DNA's translation at residue 12, likely by read error; the protein shown derives from the DNA. The V call is TRDV2, the J call TRDJ3; 9 bases map to TRDD3. Germline-derived CDR1 and CDR2 are GEAIGNYY and EKD. The CDR3 contains 19 residues. The chain's CDR3 is CACDTVLGESSRDTRQMFF. Here the CDR3 DNA reads TGTGCCTGTGACACAGTACTGGGGGAGAGCTCCCGGGACACCCGACAGATGTTTTTC.

This clone has only a few counts. A far larger clone is off by one base, so a read error is likely. Other DNA sequences in this specimen translate into the identical CDR3. For the CDR3, the DNA is TGTGCCTGTGACCTACTAGGGGATACCTGGGACACCCGACAGATGTTTTTC. Translating it yields CACDLLGDTWDTRQMFF. The V and J genes are TRDV2 and TRDJ3; 7 nucleotides agree with TRDD3. Germline CDR1 reads GEAIGNYY; CDR2 reads EKD. The CDR3 has 17 amino acids. The J segment lost 2 bases and the V segment lost 3 bases, leaving 6 bases of the junction unmatched.

This clone rates as medium-sized. The V call is TRDV1, the J call TRDJ1; 8 bases agree with TRDD3. The V gene's germline CDR1 is TSWWSYY and CDR2 QGS. CDR3 size: 18 residues. The ends lost 2 bases at V and 0 bases at J; junction bases unmatched: 11. This chain's CDR3 is CALGEKKPPLGDTDKLIF. CDR3 nucleotide sequence: TGTGCTCTTGGGGAAAAAAAACCCCCACTGGGGGACACCGATAAACTCATCTTT.

This clone is medium-sized in the sample. The sample holds other DNA sequences that translate to the same CDR3. The chain is built from TRDV2 and TRDJ3; 12 bases line up with TRDD3. Losses at the gene ends were 3 bases for V and 0 bases for J; bases not matched to a gene: 8. Germline V lookup: CDR1 GEAIGNYY, CDR2 EKD. This CDR3 comprises 20 residues. CDR3 in amino acids: CACDPTTGGYSSWDTRQMFF. CDR3 DNA sequence: TGTGCCTGTGACCCGACTACTGGGGGATACAGCTCCTGGGACACCCGACAGATGTTTTTC.

Of note for this clone: A read error is likely here: a far larger clone is one base away. Other DNA sequences in this sample translate to the same CDR3. This chain joins TRDV2 and TRDJ2; 7 nucleotides match TRDD3. Germline loops: CDR1 GEAIGNYY, CDR2 EKD. This CDR3 spans 15 amino acids. The CDR3 sequence: CACDTVGDLTAQLFF. The CDR3 nucleotides are TGTGCCTGTGACACCGTGGGGGACCTGACGGCACAACTCTTCTTT.

Details on this clone: The protein held in TCRdb is that of a much larger clone and does not match this DNA's translation at residue 14, likely because of a read error; the protein shown is translated from the DNA. Other DNA sequences from this sample encode an identical CDR3 as well. The chain employs TRDV1 and TRDJ1, with 13 bases lining up with TRDD3. Germline assignment: CDR1 TSWWSYY and CDR2 QGS. The CDR3 loop spans 15 amino acids. The CDR3 DNA sequence: TGTGCTCTTGGGGCTACTGGGGGATACGTCGATAAACTCACCTTT. Its protein is CALGATGGYVDKLTF.

On this clone itself: This sample also contains other DNA sequences that code for the same CDR3. This chain connects TRDV2 to TRDJ3; 9 bases map to TRDD3. After removal of 2 bases from V and 0 bases from J, the junction contained 7 bases not matched to a gene. CDR1 is GEAIGNYY and CDR2 is EKD in the germline V gene. This CDR3 has 19 amino acids. CDR3 nucleotide sequence: TGTGCCTGTGACAAACTGGGGGACACGTCCTCCTGGGACACCCGACAGATGTTTTTC. Amino acids: CACDKLGDTSSWDTRQMFF.

This clone turned up a few times. At one of its ends the junction is not consistent with the germline gene, which may arise from a read error. The V and J genes are TRDV2 and TRDJ3; 7 bases line up with TRDD3. Germline loops: CDR1 GEAIGNYY, CDR2 EKD. The CDR3 covers 18 residues. Written as DNA, the CDR3 is TGTGCCTGTGACACCGCTGGGGGGAGTTCCTGGGACACCCGACAGCTGTTTTTC. It specifies CACDTAGGSSWDTRQLFF.

As regards this clone: A read error is likely here: a far larger clone is one base away. The gene calls are TRDV2 and TRDJ3; 12 bases fit TRDD3. Germline assignment: CDR1 GEAIGNYY and CDR2 EKD. V gave up 3 bases and J gave up 0 bases; unmatched junction bases: 11. The CDR3 consists of 21 residues. DNA for the CDR3: TGTGCCTGTGACCCAATGCTGGGGGATACGCTAGGCTCCTGGGACACCCGACAGATGTTTTTC. This codes for CACDPMLGDTLGSWDTRQMFF.

This clone was seen more than once but under ten times. For this DNA, TCRdb reports the protein of a much larger clone, which diverges at residue 11, most likely from a read error; the protein presented here is translated directly from the DNA. This chain links TRDV2 with TRDJ3; 12 positions agree with TRDD3. Germline lookup yields CDR1 GEAIGNYY and CDR2 EKD. This CDR3 is 18 amino acids long. The CDR3 region has the DNA TGTGCCTGTGACAGTACTGGGGGATACTCCCGGGACACCCGACAGATGTTTTTC. Protein: CACDSTGGYSRDTRQMFF.

This clone is deemed medium-sized. Other DNA sequences within the sample encode an identical CDR3. The chain joins TRDV2 to TRDJ3; 12 positions match TRDD3. CDR1 is GEAIGNYY and CDR2 is EKD in the germline V gene. The ends lost 3 bases at V and 3 bases at J; junction bases unmatched: 5. This CDR3 has 18 amino acids. CDR3 region: CACDSGGYAVWDTRQMFF. CDR3 DNA: TGTGCCTGTGACTCTGGGGGATACGCAGTCTGGGACACCCGACAGATGTTTTTC.

Points on this clone: A single base is all that separates this from a far larger clone, so a read error is likely. At the DNA level, this CDR3 is encoded by other sequences in the same sample as well. CDR3 protein: CACDTRGDLAQLFF. CDR3 sequence (DNA): TGTGCCTGCGACACAAGGGGGGACCTGGCACAACTCTTCTTT. The V and J genes are TRDV2 and TRDJ2; tentative D call: TRDD3 (6 bases). The CDR3 totals 14 residues. From germline, CDR1 is GEAIGNYY and CDR2 EKD.